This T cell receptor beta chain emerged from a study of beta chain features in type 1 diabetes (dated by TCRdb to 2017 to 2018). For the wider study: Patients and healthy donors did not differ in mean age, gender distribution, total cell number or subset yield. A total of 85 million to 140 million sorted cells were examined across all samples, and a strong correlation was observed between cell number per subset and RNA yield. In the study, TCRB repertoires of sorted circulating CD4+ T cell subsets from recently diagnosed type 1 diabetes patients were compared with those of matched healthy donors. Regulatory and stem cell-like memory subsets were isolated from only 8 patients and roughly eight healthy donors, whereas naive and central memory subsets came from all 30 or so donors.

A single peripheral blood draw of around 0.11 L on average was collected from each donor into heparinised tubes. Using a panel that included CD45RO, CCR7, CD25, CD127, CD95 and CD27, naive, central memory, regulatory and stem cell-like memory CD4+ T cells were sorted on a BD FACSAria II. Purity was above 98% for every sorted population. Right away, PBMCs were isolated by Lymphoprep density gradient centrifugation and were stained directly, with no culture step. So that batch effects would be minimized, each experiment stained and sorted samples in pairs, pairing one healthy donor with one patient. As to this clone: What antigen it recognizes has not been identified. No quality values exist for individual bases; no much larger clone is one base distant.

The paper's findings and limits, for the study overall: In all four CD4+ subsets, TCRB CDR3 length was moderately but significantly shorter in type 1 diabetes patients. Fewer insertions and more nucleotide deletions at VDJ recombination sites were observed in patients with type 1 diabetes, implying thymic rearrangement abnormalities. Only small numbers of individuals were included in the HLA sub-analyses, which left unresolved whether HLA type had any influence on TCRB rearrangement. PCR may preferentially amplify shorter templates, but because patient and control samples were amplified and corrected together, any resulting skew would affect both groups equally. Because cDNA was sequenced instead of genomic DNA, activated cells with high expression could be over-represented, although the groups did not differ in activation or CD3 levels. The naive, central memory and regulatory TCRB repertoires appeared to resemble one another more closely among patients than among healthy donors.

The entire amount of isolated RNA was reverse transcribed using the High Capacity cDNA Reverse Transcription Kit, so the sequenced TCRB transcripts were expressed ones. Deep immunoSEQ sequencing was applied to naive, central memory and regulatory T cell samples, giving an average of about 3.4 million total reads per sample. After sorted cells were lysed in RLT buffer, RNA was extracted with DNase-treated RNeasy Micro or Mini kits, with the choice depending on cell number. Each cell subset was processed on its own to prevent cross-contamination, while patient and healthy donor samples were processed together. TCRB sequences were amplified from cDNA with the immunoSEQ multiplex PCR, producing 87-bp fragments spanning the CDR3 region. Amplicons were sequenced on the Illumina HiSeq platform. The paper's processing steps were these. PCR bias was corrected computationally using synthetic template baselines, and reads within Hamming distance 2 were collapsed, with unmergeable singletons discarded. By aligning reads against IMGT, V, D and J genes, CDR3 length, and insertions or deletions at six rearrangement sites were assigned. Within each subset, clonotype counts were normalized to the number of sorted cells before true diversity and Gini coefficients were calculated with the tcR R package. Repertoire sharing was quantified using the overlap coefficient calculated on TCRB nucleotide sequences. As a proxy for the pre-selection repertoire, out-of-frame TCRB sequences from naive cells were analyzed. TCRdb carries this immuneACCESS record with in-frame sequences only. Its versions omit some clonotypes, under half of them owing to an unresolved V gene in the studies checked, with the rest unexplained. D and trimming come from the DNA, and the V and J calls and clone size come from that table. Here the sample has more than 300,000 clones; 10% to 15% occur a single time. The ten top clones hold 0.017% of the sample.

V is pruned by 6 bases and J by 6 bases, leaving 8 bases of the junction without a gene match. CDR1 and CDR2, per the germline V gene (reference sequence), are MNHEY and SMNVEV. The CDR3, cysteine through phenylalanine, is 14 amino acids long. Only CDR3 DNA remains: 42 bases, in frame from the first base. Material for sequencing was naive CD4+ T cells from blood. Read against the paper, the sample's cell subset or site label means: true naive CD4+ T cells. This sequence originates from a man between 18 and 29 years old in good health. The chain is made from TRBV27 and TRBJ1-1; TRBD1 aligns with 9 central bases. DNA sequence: TGTGCCAGCAGCACACAGGGGGCGGGGGCTGAAGCTTTCTTT. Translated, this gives CASSTQGAGAEAFF.